Sequencing of this T cell receptor beta chain was carried out in a study of T cell responses to AZD1222 COVID-19 vaccine. TCRdb keeps only in-frame clones here, not all; method: immunoSEQ multiplex PCR. Among approximately 110,000 clones listed, about 90% were seen once. Sequenced here: peripheral blood, sampled 28 days after the second AZD1222 dose. This receptor was identified in an adult who received the AZD1222 COVID-19 vaccine.

This CDR3 is CASSEGGPSSYEQYF. CDR3 DNA: TGTGCCAGCAGTGAAGGGGGGCCGAGCTCCTACGAGCAGTACTTC. The chain links TRBV6-1 to TRBJ2-7; tentatively, D is TRBD1 (6 bases). CDR1 and CDR2 from the germline V gene are MNHNS and SASEGT. Trimming took off 1 base at V and 0 bases at J, with 10 bases between the two ends. This CDR3 is 15 amino acids long.